The 24 T cell receptor beta chains below all came from one sample that was sequenced in a study of breast tumors, draining lymph nodes, adjacent tissues. The lymph nodes were axillary draining lymph nodes from breast cancer patients. TCRdb re-called the multiplex PCR reads through MiXCR, storing one row per CDR3 protein. The sample consists of under 250,000 distinct CDR3 sequences, approximately 31% of them appearing once. What was sequenced was axillary lymph node tissue. The receptors stem from a female donor with breast cancer. Some clones in this sample may be carry-over from other donors' samples.

The V call is TRBV6-5, the J call TRBJ2-5, with a tentative D call TRBD2 (5 bases). There are 15 residues in the CDR3. Trimming removed 5 bases from V and 1 base from J, with 14 bases in between. CDR1 and CDR2 (germline): MNHEY, SVGAGI. The CDR3 protein is CASSREGRLQETQYF. CDR3 coding DNA: TGTGCCAGCAGTAGAGAGGGTAGGCTCCAAGAGACCCAGTACTTC.

This clonotype was found a few times. A much larger clone differs from this one at a single base, so this may be a read error. The V gene is TRBV30, the J gene TRBJ1-2, with D unresolved. The CDR3 is 11 residues long. Looked up from germline, CDR1 is GTSNPN and CDR2 is SVGIG (reference sequence). The CDR3 loop reads CAWRRNYGYAF. In DNA, the CDR3 is TGTGCCTGGAGGCGGAACTATGGCTACGCCTTC.

A note on this clonotype: A much larger clone sits a single nucleotide away, making a read error possible. This chain links TRBV5-6 with TRBJ2-2; 7 bases fit TRBD1. Trimming at V came to 3 bases and at J to 4 bases, leaving 12 bases not matched to a gene. Germline assignment: CDR1 SGHDT and CDR2 YYEEEE. CDR3 size: 17 residues. CDR3 residues: CASSSGTAHLGTGELFF. The CDR3 bases are TGTGCCAGCAGCTCCGGGACAGCCCATCTTGGCACCGGGGAGCTGTTTTTT. The complete variable domain, with remaining parts taken from reference TRBV5-6 and TRBJ2-2, reads DAGVTQSPTHLIKTRGQQVTLRCSPKSGHDTVSWYQQALGQGPQFIFQYYEEEERQRGNFPDRFSGHQFPNYSSELNVNALLLGDSALYLCASSSGTAHLGTGELFFGEGSRLTVL.

On this clonotype: A much larger clone lies one base from this, so it may be a read error. V and J are TRBV7-2 and TRBJ1-2; D is ambiguous. CDR3 length: 15 residues. CDR1 is SGHTA and CDR2 is FQGNSA in the germline V gene. The CDR3 loop reads CASSLDRAVHYGYPF. The CDR3, as DNA: TGTGCCAGCAGCTTAGACCGGGCAGTGCATTATGGCTACCCCTTC.

This clonotype occurred many times. The chain links TRBV7-8 to TRBJ2-7, with TRBD2 matching over 8 bases. The V and J ends lost 1 base and 0 bases, in that order; junction bases with no gene match: 5. The CDR3 contains 16 residues. CDR1 is SGHVS and CDR2 is FQNEAQ in the germline V gene. This CDR3 is CASSLVSAGDSYEQYF. The CDR3, as DNA: TGTGCCAGCAGCTTAGTTTCAGCGGGAGACTCCTACGAGCAGTACTTC.

At least ten counts were recorded for this clonotype. The chain links TRBV5-1 to TRBJ2-7, with 10 bases lining up with TRBD2. The CDR3 is made up of 14 amino acids. J lost 6 bases, V lost 0 bases, and 3 bases had no gene match. Germline V CDR1 and CDR2: SGHRS, YFSETQ. In nucleotides, the CDR3 is TGCGCCAGCAGCTTGGCCGCTAGCGGGGGCGAGCAGTACTTC. It translates to CASSLAASGGEQYF.

This clonotype showed up many times. In DNA, the CDR3 is TGCGCCAGCAGCCCGGGACTAGCGGGATCGGCGTTATCGCAGTTCTTC. Protein: CASSPGLAGSALSQFF. This chain connects TRBV5-1 to TRBJ2-1; 13 bases map to TRBD2. The CDR3 covers 16 residues. The V segment lost 4 bases and the J segment 12 bases; nucleotides outside the gene matches: 13. CDR1 and CDR2 (germline): SGHRS, YFSETQ.

This clonotype was seen ten or more times. V gene TRBV6-1 combines with J gene TRBJ1-6, with D tentatively TRBD1 (6 bases). This CDR3 has 14 residues. CDR1 and CDR2 from the germline V gene are MNHNS and SASEGT. V dropped 4 bases and J dropped 6 bases, with 10 bases sitting between them. The CDR3 loop is CASSGSRGNSPLHF. In DNA, the CDR3 is TGTGCCAGCAGTGGGTCCAGGGGTAATTCACCCCTCCACTTT.

The chain recombines TRBV7-9 with TRBJ1-6; a weak D match, TRBD1 (6 bases). Germline V gene sequence: CDR1 SEHNR, CDR2 FQNEAQ (reference sequence). This CDR3 has 15 residues. Between the trimmed V and J ends, which lost 3 bases and 7 bases, there was a span of 13 bases. DNA for the CDR3: TGTGCCAGCAGCTTGATGGACAGAACGAATTCACCCCTCCACTTT. Encoded protein: CASSLMDRTNSPLHF.

This clonotype was observed at least ten times. The chain uses TRBV19 and TRBJ2-1; TRBD2 aligns across 7 bases. Trimming at V came to 3 bases and at J to 9 bases, leaving 8 bases not matched to a gene. The CDR3 totals 14 residues. The germline CDR1 and CDR2 sequences are LNHDA and SQIVND (reference sequence). CDR3 coding DNA: TGTGCCAGTAGTATCTCCGCGGGAGCAGGTGAGCAGTTCTTC. This encodes CASSISAGAGEQFF.

CDR3 nucleotide sequence: TGTGCCAGCAGCGTAGGGCGACTAGCGGGAGGGGACAATGAGCAGTTCTTC. It yields the protein CASSVGRLAGGDNEQFF. The rearrangement uses TRBV9 and TRBJ2-1, with 14 bases aligning to TRBD2. The CDR3 runs 17 residues. V was clipped by 0 bases and J by 5 bases; unmatched bases: 4. Germline V gives CDR1 SGDLS, CDR2 YYNGEE.

The chain recombines TRBV5-1 with TRBJ1-3; D possibly corresponds to TRBD1 (6 bases). Germline V gene data show CDR1 as SGHRS and CDR2 as YFSETQ. This CDR3 region has 15 residues. V lost 5 bases and J 2 bases, leaving 14 bases between the germline ends. The CDR3 coding sequence is TGCGCCAGCAGTCTGGGGGGGGCTGCTGGAAACACCATATATTTT. Residues: CASSLGGAAGNTIYF.

This clonotype has more than one count but fewer than ten. A single base separates this from a much larger clone, so it may be a read error. Because the CDR3 is missing its conserved closing phenylalanine or tryptophan, this is likely a read error. V gene TRBV19 combines with J gene TRBJ2-1; 8 nucleotides agree with TRBD1. The V gene end was trimmed by 3 bases and the J gene end by 5 bases; junction bases not matched to a gene: 9. Germline CDR1 LNHDA, CDR2 SQIVND (reference sequence). CDR3 size: 16 residues. CDR3 coding DNA: TGTGCCAGTAGTATCGTAGGCGGGACAGGTCACAATGAGCAGTTCTCC. Translation: CASSIVGGTGHNEQFS.

This clonotype was picked up many times. The chain uses TRBV5-1 and TRBJ1-2, with a weak D call TRBD1 (6 bases). The CDR3 extends over 14 amino acids. Germline CDR1 reads SGHRS; CDR2 reads YFSETQ. Trimming removed 2 bases from V and 2 bases from J, with 10 bases in between. CDR3 DNA: TGCGCCAGCAGCTTTACAGGGACAAACTATGGCTACACCTTC. This sequence encodes CASSFTGTNYGYTF. Complete variable domain (other parts from reference TRBV5-1 and TRBJ1-2): KAGVTQTPRYLIKTRGQQVTLSCSPISGHRSVSWYQQTPGQGLQFLFEYFSETQRNKGNFPGRFSGRQFSNSRSEMNVSTLELGDSALYLCASSFTGTNYGYTFGSGTRLTVV.

This clonotype was found many times. V usage is TRBV7-9 and J usage is TRBJ2-5, with D tentatively TRBD1 (6 bases). Germline assignment: CDR1 SEHNR and CDR2 FQNEAQ (reference sequence). The V and J ends lost 1 base and 4 bases respectively, with 7 bases between them. The CDR3 spans 13 residues. CDR3 amino acids: CASSLDRAETQYF. In nucleotides, the CDR3 is TGTGCCAGCAGCTTAGACAGGGCAGAGACCCAGTACTTC.

This clonotype has a count of ten or more. The chain carries TRBV6-1 and TRBJ2-3; D remains ambiguous. CDR1 is MNHNS, CDR2 SASEGT, per germline. The ends were cut back, 5 bases at V and 2 bases at J, with 8 bases in the middle. This CDR3 is 13 amino acids long. This CDR3 reads CASSRGTTDTQYF. CDR3 DNA sequence: TGTGCCAGCAGTAGAGGTACCACAGATACGCAGTATTTT.

At least ten counts were recorded for this clonotype. The chain combines TRBV5-1 with TRBJ2-5, with TRBD1 identical over 8 bases. The CDR3 sequence is 16 residues long. Unmatched junction bases numbered 11, after V lost 2 bases and J lost 5 bases. Germline CDR1 SGHRS, CDR2 YFSETQ. CDR3 protein: CASSFQGAVRGETQYF. The CDR3, as DNA: TGCGCCAGCAGCTTTCAGGGGGCGGTTCGCGGGGAGACCCAGTACTTC.

This clonotype was picked up a small number of times. Since a much larger clone is just one base distant, this may be a read error. The V gene is TRBV9, the J gene TRBJ2-2, with a weak D call TRBD2 (5 bases). V shed 2 bases and J shed 3 bases, with 17 bases lying between them. The CDR3 runs 17 residues. Germline V gene sequence: CDR1 SGDLS, CDR2 YYNGEE. The CDR3 here is CASSVLLWTSDTGELFF. The CDR3, as DNA: TGTGCCAGCAGCGTCCTTCTTTGGACTTCGGACACCGGGGAGCTGTTTTTT.

Many counts were recorded for this clonotype. The chain is built from TRBV5-6 and TRBJ2-1; D tentatively fits TRBD1 or TRBD2 (5 bases each). This CDR3 comprises 16 residues. V lost 3 bases and J lost 0, with 13 bases in between. Germline CDR1 is SGHDT and CDR2 is YYEEEE. The CDR3 DNA reads TGTGCCAGCAGCTCAGTGGGGGATAGCTCCTACAATGAGCAGTTCTTC. This encodes CASSSVGDSSYNEQFF. The full variable domain, completed using reference TRBV5-6 and TRBJ2-1, is DAGVTQSPTHLIKTRGQQVTLRCSPKSGHDTVSWYQQALGQGPQFIFQYYEEEERQRGNFPDRFSGHQFPNYSSELNVNALLLGDSALYLCASSSVGDSSYNEQFFGPGTRLTVL.

In its sample, this clonotype was seen many times. The chain uses TRBV13 and TRBJ2-7; D is possibly TRBD1 (8 bases). V was trimmed by 5 bases and J by 0 bases, leaving 14 bases between them. The CDR3 sequence is 15 residues long. Germline assignment: CDR1 PRHDT and CDR2 FYEKMQ (reference sequence). The CDR3 loop reads CASSRNRGGSYEQYF. For the CDR3, the DNA is TGTGCCAGCAGCCGTAACAGGGGGGGCTCCTACGAGCAGTACTTC.

The chain links TRBV24-1 to TRBJ1-4; D not certain. Per germline, CDR1 KGHDR and CDR2 SFDVKD. CDR3 length equals 16 residues. Trimming pared 3 bases from V and 11 bases from J, leaving 21 bases between. The CDR3 reads CATSDGGLAGMDKLFF. The CDR3 nucleotides are TGTGCCACCAGTGATGGAGGACTAGCGGGAATGGATAAACTGTTTTTT.

This clonotype came up many times. The chain carries TRBV6-2 or TRBV6-3 and TRBJ2-3, with TRBD1 matching 11 bases. CDR1 and CDR2 (germline): MNHEY, SVGEGT. The length of the CDR3 is 16 residues. V was pared by 5 bases and J by 3 bases, with 7 bases of the junction left unmatched. CDR3 nucleotides: TGTGCCAGCAGTGACCCCGGGACAGGGGGGACAGATACGCAGTATTTT. This sequence encodes CASSDPGTGGTDTQYF.

This chain links TRBV3-1 with TRBJ1-6; 7 nucleotides line up with TRBD1. Germline V gives CDR1 LGHDT, CDR2 YNNKEL (reference sequence). CDR3 length equals 13 residues. The CDR3 DNA is TGTCCCACCAACCGGGACAGAAATCCACCCCTCCACTTT. Protein: CPTNRDRNPPLHF. The full variable domain, its missing parts supplied by reference TRBV3-1 and TRBJ1-6, is DTAVSQTPKYLVTQMGNDKSIKCEQNLGHDTMYWYKQDSKKFLKIMFSYNNKELIINETVPNRFSPKSPDKAHLNLHINSLELGDSAVYFCPTNRDRNPPLHFGNGTRLTVT.

This clonotype was counted ten times or more. V usage is TRBV10-2 and J usage is TRBJ2-7; 7 nucleotides align to TRBD1. Germline CDR1 reads WSHSY; CDR2 reads SAAADI. The CDR3 extends over 13 amino acids. V was pared by 7 bases and J by 2 bases, with 5 bases of the junction left unmatched. The DNA for the CDR3 is TGCGCCAGCACTCCGGGACAGACCTACGAGCAGTACTTC. Translated, it gives CASTPGQTYEQYF.